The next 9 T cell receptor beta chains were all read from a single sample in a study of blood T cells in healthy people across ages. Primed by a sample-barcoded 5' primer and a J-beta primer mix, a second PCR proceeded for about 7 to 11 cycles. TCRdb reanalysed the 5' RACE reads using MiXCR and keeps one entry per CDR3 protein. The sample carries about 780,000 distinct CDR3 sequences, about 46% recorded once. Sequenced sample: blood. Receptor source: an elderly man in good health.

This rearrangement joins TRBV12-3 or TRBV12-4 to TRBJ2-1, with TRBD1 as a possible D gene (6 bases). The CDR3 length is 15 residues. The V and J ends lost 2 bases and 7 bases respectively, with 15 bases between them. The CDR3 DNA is TGTGCCAGCAGTTTAAGGCTACCGACAGGTAATGAGCAGTTCTTC. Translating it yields CASSLRLPTGNEQFF.

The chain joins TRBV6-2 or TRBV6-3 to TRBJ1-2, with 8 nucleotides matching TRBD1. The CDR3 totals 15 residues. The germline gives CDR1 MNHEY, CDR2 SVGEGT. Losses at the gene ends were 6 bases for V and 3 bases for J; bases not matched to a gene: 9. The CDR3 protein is CASRGHAGGYYGYTF. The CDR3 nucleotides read TGTGCCAGCAGAGGACATGCAGGGGGCTACTATGGCTACACCTTC.

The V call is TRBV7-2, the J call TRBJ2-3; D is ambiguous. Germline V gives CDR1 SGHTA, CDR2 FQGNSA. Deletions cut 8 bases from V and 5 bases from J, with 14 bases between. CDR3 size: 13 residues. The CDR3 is CASCWNGGDTQYF. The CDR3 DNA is TGTGCCAGCTGCTGGAATGGTGGAGATACGCAGTATTTT.

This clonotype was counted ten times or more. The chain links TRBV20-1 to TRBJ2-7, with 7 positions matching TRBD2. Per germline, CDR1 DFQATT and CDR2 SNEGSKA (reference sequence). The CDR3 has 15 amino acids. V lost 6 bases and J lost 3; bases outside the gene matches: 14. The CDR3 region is CSAAQRGGSFYEQYF. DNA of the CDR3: TGCAGTGCGGCTCAACGCGGCGGGAGTTTCTACGAGCAGTACTTC.

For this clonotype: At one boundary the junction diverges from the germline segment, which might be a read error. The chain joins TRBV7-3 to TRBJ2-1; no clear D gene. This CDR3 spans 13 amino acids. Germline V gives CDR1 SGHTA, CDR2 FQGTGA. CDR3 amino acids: CTSSLNRDNEQFF. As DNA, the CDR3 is TGTACCAGCAGCTTAAACCGAGACAATGAGCAGTTCTTC.

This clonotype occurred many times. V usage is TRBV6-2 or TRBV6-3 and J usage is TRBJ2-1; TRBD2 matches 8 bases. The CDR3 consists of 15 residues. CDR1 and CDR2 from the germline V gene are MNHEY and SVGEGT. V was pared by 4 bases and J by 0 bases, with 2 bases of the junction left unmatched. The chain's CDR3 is CASSSSGGSYNEQFF. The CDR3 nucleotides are TGTGCCAGCAGTTCCAGCGGGGGCTCCTACAATGAGCAGTTCTTC.

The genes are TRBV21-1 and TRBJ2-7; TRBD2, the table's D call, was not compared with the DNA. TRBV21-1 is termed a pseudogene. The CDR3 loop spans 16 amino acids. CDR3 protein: CASKKRGTSGTYEQYF. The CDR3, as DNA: TGTGCCAGCAAGAAGCGGGGGACTAGCGGGACCTACGAGCAGTACTTC.

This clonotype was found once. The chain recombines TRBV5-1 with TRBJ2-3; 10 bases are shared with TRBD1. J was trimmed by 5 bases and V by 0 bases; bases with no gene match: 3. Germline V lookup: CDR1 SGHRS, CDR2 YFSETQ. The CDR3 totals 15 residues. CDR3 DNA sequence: TGCGCCAGCAGCTTGGGACAGGGGGCTCTAGATACGCAGTATTTT. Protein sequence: CASSLGQGALDTQYF.

In DNA, the CDR3 is TGCAGCGTTGACCCGGGAGACGAGACCCAGTACTTC. Residues: CSVDPGDETQYF. The rearrangement links TRBV29-1 to TRBJ2-7; weak D call: TRBD2 (6 bases). The J call is in doubt because the DNA end fits TRBJ2-5 better. The length of the CDR3 is 12 residues. The germline gives CDR1 SQVTM, CDR2 ANQGSEA.